This passage covers 32 T cell receptor beta chains from one sample sequenced in a study of cytomegalovirus exposure and HLA in healthy donors. PCR was performed using 60 Vbeta and 13 Jbeta primers. TCRdb's table, derived via immunoSEQ multiplex PCR, lists solely in-frame clones and lacks some. The table includes tens of thousands of clones, approximately 60% detected once. Sequenced: PBMCs. All receptors come from a woman in her 50s in good health and CMV-seropositive.

The J gene is TRBJ1-1, the V gene TRBV30; TRBD1 is a possible D gene (5 bases). V shed 0 bases and J shed 2 bases, with 13 bases lying between them. Per germline, CDR1 GTSNPN and CDR2 SVGIG (reference sequence). This CDR3 contains 15 residues. CDR3 DNA: TGTGCCTGGAGTGTCAGGGCCCTTTCCAACACTGAAGCTTTCTTT. It yields the protein CAWSVRALSNTEAFF.

This clone is a singleton in its sample. The rearrangement uses TRBV10-3 and TRBJ2-1; possibly TRBD2 for D (6 bases). CDR1 ENHRY and CDR2 SYGVKD come from the germline V gene. Trimming stripped 4 bases from V and 15 bases from J, with 13 bases between. The CDR3 covers 11 residues. The DNA of the CDR3 is TGTGCCATCAGTGCGGGAGACTCTTTGTTCTTC. It yields the protein CAISAGDSLFF.

The rearrangement links TRBV4-2 to TRBJ1-5; no definite D call. The CDR3 loop spans 15 amino acids. V lost 0 bases to trimming and J lost 1 base, with 7 bases between them. Germline V gene data show CDR1 as LGHNA and CDR2 as YNFKEQ. In DNA, the CDR3 is TGTGCCAGCAGCCAAGAAGCCACGAGCAATCAGCCCCAGCATTTT. Its protein product is CASSQEATSNQPQHF.

This chain uses TRBV5-1 with TRBJ1-1; D possibly corresponds to TRBD1 (5 bases). Trimming took off 4 bases at V and 3 bases at J, with 13 bases between the two ends. Germline V gene sequence: CDR1 SGHRS, CDR2 YFSETQ. The CDR3 sequence is 14 residues long. The CDR3 DNA reads as TGCGCCAGCAGCGGGGGGGGAGGGGACACTGAAGCTTTCTTT. This gives the protein CASSGGGGDTEAFF.

This clone was found a few times. The rearrangement links TRBV27 to TRBJ1-2; 11 bases are a match to TRBD1. Germline CDR1 and CDR2: MNHEY and SMNVEV (reference sequence). J gave up 1 base and V 2 bases, and 9 bases lay outside the gene matches. The CDR3 sequence is 18 residues long. As DNA, the CDR3 is TGTGCCAGCAGTTTAGCTCCGGGACAGGGGGGGTATAACTATGGCTACACCTTC. This translates into CASSLAPGQGGYNYGYTF.

The chain recombines TRBV6-5 with TRBJ2-2; 7 bases fit TRBD1. Germline V lookup: CDR1 MNHEY, CDR2 SVGAGI. CDR3 size: 15 residues. With 4 bases clipped from V and 6 bases from J, the junction kept 8 bases outside the gene matches. The CDR3 reads CASSSRTGLPGELFF. CDR3 DNA: TGTGCCAGCAGTTCGAGGACAGGTTTGCCCGGGGAGCTGTTTTTT.

This clone was counted once. The rearrangement links TRBV10-3 to TRBJ1-1, with D possibly being TRBD1 (5 bases). V was clipped by 6 bases and J by 2 bases, with 10 bases between them. The CDR3 is 13 residues long. CDR1 and CDR2 from the germline V gene are ENHRY and SYGVKD. CDR3 amino acids: CAIRRDLNTEAFF. In nucleotides, the CDR3 is TGTGCCATCAGGCGGGACCTCAACACTGAAGCTTTCTTT.

Many counts were recorded for this clone. The rearrangement links TRBV18 to TRBJ1-2; D gene unclear. Germline V CDR1 and CDR2: KGHSH, LQKENI. The CDR3 contains 13 residues. The V end was cut by 3 bases, the J end by 8 bases, with 13 bases between. CDR3 region: CASSPSTEIGYTF. In nucleotides, the CDR3 is TGTGCCAGCTCACCGAGTACAGAAATCGGCTACACCTTC.

This clone was found a few times. The chain recombines TRBV5-6 with TRBJ1-2, with 8 bases lining up with TRBD1. The V and J ends lost 4 bases and 5 bases, in that order; junction bases with no gene match: 13. The length of the CDR3 is 16 residues. Germline CDR1 is SGHDT and CDR2 is YYEEEE. The CDR3 coding sequence is TGTGCCAGCAGCCCGACAGGGGCGACTGAATGGTATGGCTACACCTTC. Protein product: CASSPTGATEWYGYTF.

This chain joins TRBV11-2 and TRBJ2-3; TRBD2 is a possible D gene (5 bases). The V and J ends lost 1 base and 2 bases respectively, with 10 bases between them. CDR1 and CDR2 from the germline V gene are SGHAT and FQNNGV. The CDR3 covers 15 residues. This CDR3 is CASSLVATNTDTQYF. DNA of the CDR3: TGTGCCAGCAGCTTAGTAGCGACTAACACAGATACGCAGTATTTT.

The chain employs TRBV5-1 and TRBJ1-1; a weak D match, TRBD1 (6 bases). Germline V gene data show CDR1 as SGHRS and CDR2 as YFSETQ. The CDR3 covers 14 residues. V gave up 3 bases and J gave up 8 bases, with 17 bases separating them. CDR3 nucleotides: TGCGCCAGCAGCTCGGAACAGGGCAAGGTGGAAGCTTTCTTT. It is translated as CASSSEQGKVEAFF. Full variable domain (remainder filled in from reference TRBV5-1 and TRBJ1-1): KAGVTQTPRYLIKTRGQQVTLSCSPISGHRSVSWYQQTPGQGLQFLFEYFSETQRNKGNFPGRFSGRQFSNSRSEMNVSTLELGDSALYLCASSSEQGKVEAFFGQGTRLTVV.

This sequence joins TRBV15 and TRBJ1-4, with TRBD1 identical over 12 bases. J was trimmed by 8 bases and V by 4 bases; bases with no gene match: 23. Germline V lookup: CDR1 LNHNV, CDR2 YYDKDF (reference sequence). This CDR3 contains 21 residues. CDR3 coding DNA: TGTGCCACCAGCAAGGGGGTATGGGACAGGGGGCTCGGTGAGGTAGAAGAAAAACTGTTTTTT. It specifies CATSKGVWDRGLGEVEEKLFF.

The chain joins TRBV28 to TRBJ2-1, with TRBD1 as a possible D gene (5 bases). This CDR3 region has 12 residues. V was cut by 6 bases and J by 2 bases, with 5 bases left in between. Germline lookup yields CDR1 MDHEN and CDR2 SYDVKM. CDR3 nucleotides: TGTGCCAGCAGGGGGCCCTACAATGAGCAGTTCTTC. Translating gives CASRGPYNEQFF. The entire variable domain, with the rest obtained from reference TRBV28 and TRBJ2-1, is as follows: DVKVTQSSRYLVKRTGEKVFLECVQDMDHENMFWYRQDPGLGLRLIYFSYDVKMKEKGDIPEGYSVSREKKERFSLILESASTNQTSMYLCASRGPYNEQFFGPGTRLTVL.

This rearrangement joins TRBV4-1 to TRBJ2-7, with D possibly being TRBD1 (6 bases). V was clipped by 0 bases and J by 1 base, with 10 bases between them. The germline V gene has CDR1 MGHRA and CDR2 YSYEKL. This CDR3 is built from 15 residues. The CDR3 reads CASSQDRGQSYEQYF. Here the CDR3 DNA reads TGCGCCAGCAGCCAAGATCGAGGACAGTCCTACGAGCAGTACTTC.

The rearrangement links TRBV7-9 to TRBJ2-3; possible D gene TRBD2, 5 bases. The germline CDR1 and CDR2 sequences are SEHNR and FQNEAQ (reference sequence). The CDR3 runs to 14 residues. The V and J ends lost 2 bases and 3 bases respectively, with 9 bases between them. CDR3 coding DNA: TGTGCCAGCAGCTTACACGGGGTTACAGATACGCAGTATTTT. It translates to CASSLHGVTDTQYF.

The rearrangement joins TRBV9 to TRBJ2-7, with 8 bases identical to TRBD2. Germline trimming cut 0 bases from V and 2 bases from J; bases unmatched to any gene: 4. CDR1 is SGDLS and CDR2 is YYNGEE in the germline V gene. This CDR3 is built from 15 residues. The CDR3 is CASSVAGGFAYEQYF. The CDR3 DNA sequence: TGTGCCAGCAGCGTAGCGGGGGGGTTCGCCTACGAGCAGTACTTC.

This clone was seen only a few times. The chain has TRBV7-9 and TRBJ1-3; 10 bases align to TRBD1. Germline V gives CDR1 SEHNR, CDR2 FQNEAQ (reference sequence). The CDR3 extends over 15 amino acids. Trimming removed 4 bases from V and 2 bases from J; junction bases left unmatched: 2. This chain's CDR3 is CASSSGTGAGNTIYF. The CDR3 nucleotides read TGTGCCAGCAGCTCCGGGACAGGGGCTGGAAACACCATATATTTT.

This clone was seen more than once but under ten times. In DNA, the CDR3 is TGTGCCAGCAGGGACACCTTCTCTGGGGCCAACGTCCTGACTTTC. Amino acids: CASRDTFSGANVLTF. This chain connects TRBV6-5 to TRBJ2-6; weak D call: TRBD1 (5 bases). The germline V gene has CDR1 MNHEY and CDR2 SVGAGI. This CDR3 region has 15 residues. V was cut by 6 bases and J by 0 bases, with 9 bases left in between.

The chain employs TRBV2 and TRBJ2-2; the match to TRBD2 covers 12 bases. The germline V gene has CDR1 SNHLY and CDR2 FYNNEI. V lost 5 bases to trimming and J lost 5 bases; unmatched junction nucleotides: 3. The CDR3 is made up of 15 amino acids. This CDR3 is CASSPGLAGTGELFF. DNA of the CDR3: TGTGCCAGCAGTCCGGGACTAGCGGGTACCGGGGAGCTGTTTTTT.

The chain couples TRBV21-1 to TRBJ1-1. TRBV21-1 is a pseudogene. The length of the CDR3 is 15 residues. CDR3 DNA: TGTGCCAGCAGCAAAGCTGACCGGAGGGACACTGAAGCTTTCTTT. Protein: CASSKADRRDTEAFF.

V is TRBV28 and J is TRBJ1-5, with 11 positions matching TRBD1. The CDR3 totals 19 residues. Germline assignment: CDR1 MDHEN and CDR2 SYDVKM. Trimming removed 6 bases from V and 0 bases from J; junction bases left unmatched: 13. CDR3 nucleotide sequence: TGTGCCAGCAGGGCAAGATGGACAGGGGGCATCTATAGCAATCAGCCCCAGCATTTT. Protein product: CASRARWTGGIYSNQPQHF.

This chain connects TRBV4-1 to TRBJ2-4, with D maybe TRBD2 (7 bases). Germline CDR1 and CDR2: MGHRA and YSYEKL. CDR3 size: 15 residues. Trimming took off 0 bases at V and 12 bases at J, with 18 bases between the two ends. The CDR3 nucleotides read TGCGCCAGCAGCCAAGATAAGGCTAGGGGGGGCAATCAGTACTTC. Translation gives CASSQDKARGGNQYF.

This clone showed up just a few times. The V call is TRBV28, the J call TRBJ1-6; the D is unclear. This CDR3 comprises 15 residues. Germline V gene lookup returns CDR1 MDHEN and CDR2 SYDVKM. With 5 bases removed from V and 7 bases from J, the gap between germline ends came to 15 bases. The CDR3 region is CASSPPLEENSPLHF. CDR3 DNA sequence: TGTGCCAGCAGTCCCCCCCTAGAGGAGAATTCACCCCTCCACTTT.

The chain recombines TRBV11-1 with TRBJ1-1, with 8 bases identical to TRBD1. The trim removed 7 bases at V and 1 base at J, leaving 8 bases unmatched. Germline V CDR1 and CDR2: SGHAT, FQDESV (reference sequence). There are 15 residues in the CDR3. The CDR3 spells CASIDAGTGNTEAFF. For the CDR3, the DNA is TGTGCCAGCATTGACGCCGGGACAGGGAACACTGAAGCTTTCTTT.

This sequence joins TRBV7-9 and TRBJ1-1; perhaps TRBD1 as D (5 bases). The CDR3 extends over 13 amino acids. Germline V gene lookup returns CDR1 SEHNR and CDR2 FQNEAQ (reference sequence). Trimming pared 1 base from V and 11 bases from J, leaving 14 bases between. The CDR3 bases are TGTGCCAGCAGCTTAGTGAAGGGGCGGGGGGCTTTCTTT. It specifies CASSLVKGRGAFF.

This chain connects TRBV28 to TRBJ1-3, with 8 bases lining up with TRBD1. The CDR3 loop spans 17 amino acids. Trimming cost V 2 bases and J 0 bases; bases outside gene matches: 6. CDR1 and CDR2 (germline): MDHEN, SYDVKM. For the CDR3, the DNA is TGTGCCAGCAGTTTAGCATCGGGGACAGGCTCTGGAAACACCATATATTTT. It yields the protein CASSLASGTGSGNTIYF.

The V gene is TRBV18, the J gene TRBJ2-5, with D possibly being TRBD1 (7 bases). Germline CDR1 is KGHSH and CDR2 is LQKENI. This CDR3 is 16 amino acids long. V lost 3 bases and J lost 1, with 15 bases in between. CDR3 in amino acids: CASSPTRGALQETQYF. CDR3 in DNA: TGTGCCAGCTCACCCACCAGGGGGGCCCTCCAAGAGACCCAGTACTTC.

The chain employs TRBV7-8 and TRBJ1-2; the D is unclear. Germline V gene sequence: CDR1 SGHVS, CDR2 FQNEAQ. This CDR3 is built from 14 residues. V lost 1 base and J 0 bases, leaving 6 bases between the germline ends. The CDR3 DNA reads TGTGCCAGCAGCTTAGTTAACTCTAACTATGGCTACACCTTC. This encodes CASSLVNSNYGYTF.

J is TRBJ2-3 and V is TRBV4-3; 14 nucleotides agree with TRBD2. The V segment lost 4 bases and the J segment 6 bases; nucleotides outside the gene matches: 9. The CDR3 covers 17 residues. CDR1 is LGHNA, CDR2 YSLEER, per germline. The CDR3: CASSPRLAGGLRDTQYF. CDR3 nucleotides: TGCGCCAGCAGCCCCAGACTAGCGGGGGGGCTCAGGGATACGCAGTATTTT.

This clone was observed a handful of times. J is TRBJ1-6 and V is TRBV6-5; D is unclear. V was pared by 0 bases and J by 7 bases, with 4 bases between. Germline CDR1 reads MNHEY; CDR2 reads SVGAGI. The CDR3 totals 13 residues. In DNA form, the CDR3 reads TGTGCCAGCAGTTACTCCCAGAATTCACCCCTCCACTTT. This sequence encodes CASSYSQNSPLHF.

The rearrangement uses TRBV7-3 and TRBJ2-1; D is unresolved. V lost 3 bases and J lost 4, with 7 bases in between. Germline V gives CDR1 SGHTA, CDR2 FQGTGA. The CDR3 runs 13 residues. CDR3 in amino acids: CASSFTEYNEQFF. DNA of the CDR3: TGTGCCAGCAGCTTTACAGAGTACAATGAGCAGTTCTTC. The variable domain in full, completed from reference TRBV7-3 and TRBJ2-1, reads GAGVSQTPSNKVTEKGKYVELRCDPISGHTALYWYRQSLGQGPEFLIYFQGTGAADDSGLPNDRFFAVRPEGSVSTLKIQRTERGDSAVYLCASSFTEYNEQFFGPGTRLTVL.

This clone was seen just once. The V and J genes are TRBV6-5 and TRBJ1-1; D not resolved. CDR3 size: 14 residues. The V end was cut by 0 bases, the J end by 4 bases, with 9 bases between. CDR1 is MNHEY, CDR2 SVGAGI, per germline. The CDR3 protein is CASSYSKGSTEAFF. The CDR3 DNA reads as TGTGCCAGCAGTTACTCGAAAGGGAGCACTGAAGCTTTCTTT.